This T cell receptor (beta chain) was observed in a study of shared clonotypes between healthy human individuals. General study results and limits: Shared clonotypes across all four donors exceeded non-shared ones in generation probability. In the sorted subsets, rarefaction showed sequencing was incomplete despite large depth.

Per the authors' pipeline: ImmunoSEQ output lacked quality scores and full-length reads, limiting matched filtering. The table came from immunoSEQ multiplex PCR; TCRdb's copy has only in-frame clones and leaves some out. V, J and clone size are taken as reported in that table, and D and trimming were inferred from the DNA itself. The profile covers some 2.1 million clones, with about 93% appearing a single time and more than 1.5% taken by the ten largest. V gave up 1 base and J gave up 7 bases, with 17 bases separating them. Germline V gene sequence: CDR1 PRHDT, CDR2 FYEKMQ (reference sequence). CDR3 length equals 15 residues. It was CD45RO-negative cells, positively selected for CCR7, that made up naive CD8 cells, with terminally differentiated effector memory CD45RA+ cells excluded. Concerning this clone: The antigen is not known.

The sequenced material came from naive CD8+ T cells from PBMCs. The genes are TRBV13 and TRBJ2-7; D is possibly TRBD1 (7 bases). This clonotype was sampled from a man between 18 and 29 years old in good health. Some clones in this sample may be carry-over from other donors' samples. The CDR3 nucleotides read TGTGCCAGCAGCTTAGCGGAGGGGGCACCTACAGAGCAGTACTTC. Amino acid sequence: CASSLAEGAPTEQYF.